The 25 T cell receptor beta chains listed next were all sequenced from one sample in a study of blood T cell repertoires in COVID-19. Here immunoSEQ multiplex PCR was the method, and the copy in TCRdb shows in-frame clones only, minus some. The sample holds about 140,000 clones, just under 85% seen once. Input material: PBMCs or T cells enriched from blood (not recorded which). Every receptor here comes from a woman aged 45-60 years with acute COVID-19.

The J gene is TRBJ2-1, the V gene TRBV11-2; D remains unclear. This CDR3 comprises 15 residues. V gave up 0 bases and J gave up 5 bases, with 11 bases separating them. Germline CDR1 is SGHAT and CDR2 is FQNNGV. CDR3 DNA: TGTGCCAGCAGCTTAGAACCCTACGGTAACAATGAGCAGTTCTTC. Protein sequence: CASSLEPYGNNEQFF.

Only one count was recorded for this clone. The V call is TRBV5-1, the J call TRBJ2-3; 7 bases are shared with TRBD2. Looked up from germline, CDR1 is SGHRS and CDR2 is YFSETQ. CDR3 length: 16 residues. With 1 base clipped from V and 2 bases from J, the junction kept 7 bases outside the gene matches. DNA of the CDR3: TGCGCCAGCAGCTTGAGTTCGGGGGGAGACACAGATACGCAGTATTTT. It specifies CASSLSSGGDTDTQYF.

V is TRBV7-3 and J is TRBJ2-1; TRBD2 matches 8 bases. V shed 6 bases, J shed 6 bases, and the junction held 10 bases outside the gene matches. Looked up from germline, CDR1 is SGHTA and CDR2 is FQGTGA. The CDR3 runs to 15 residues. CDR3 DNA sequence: TGTGCCAGCAGACTTACTAGCGGAACTCCCAATGAGCAGTTCTTC. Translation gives CASRLTSGTPNEQFF.

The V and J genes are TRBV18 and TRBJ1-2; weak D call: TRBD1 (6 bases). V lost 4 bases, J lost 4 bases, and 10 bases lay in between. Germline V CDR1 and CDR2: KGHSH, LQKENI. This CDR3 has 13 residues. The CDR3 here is CASSQDRTYGYTF. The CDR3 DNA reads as TGTGCCAGCTCACAAGACAGGACCTATGGCTACACCTTC.

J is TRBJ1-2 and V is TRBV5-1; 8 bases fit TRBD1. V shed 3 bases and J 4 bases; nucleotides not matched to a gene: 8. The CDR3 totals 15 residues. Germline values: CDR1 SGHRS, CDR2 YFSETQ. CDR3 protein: CASSSPDRASYGYTF. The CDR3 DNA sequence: TGCGCCAGCAGCTCCCCGGACAGGGCGAGCTATGGCTACACCTTC. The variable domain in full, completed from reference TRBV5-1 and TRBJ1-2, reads KAGVTQTPRYLIKTRGQQVTLSCSPISGHRSVSWYQQTPGQGLQFLFEYFSETQRNKGNFPGRFSGRQFSNSRSEMNVSTLELGDSALYLCASSSPDRASYGYTFGSGTRLTVV.

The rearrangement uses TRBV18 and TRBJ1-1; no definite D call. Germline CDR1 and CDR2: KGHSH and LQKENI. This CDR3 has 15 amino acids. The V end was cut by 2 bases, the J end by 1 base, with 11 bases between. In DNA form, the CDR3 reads TGTGCCAGCTCACCAATGGAGGCTCGGAACACTGAAGCTTTCTTT. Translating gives CASSPMEARNTEAFF. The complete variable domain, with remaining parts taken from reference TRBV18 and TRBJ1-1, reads NAGVMQNPRHLVRRRGQEARLRCSPMKGHSHVYWYRQLPEEGLKFMVYLQKENIIDESGMPKERFSAEFPKEGPSILRIQQVVRGDSAAYFCASSPMEARNTEAFFGQGTRLTVV.

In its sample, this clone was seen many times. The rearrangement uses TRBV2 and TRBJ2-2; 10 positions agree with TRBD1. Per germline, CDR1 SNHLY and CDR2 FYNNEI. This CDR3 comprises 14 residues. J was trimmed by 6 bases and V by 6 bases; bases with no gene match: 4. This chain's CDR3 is CASRAGTGAGELFF. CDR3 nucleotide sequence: TGTGCCAGCAGGGCCGGGACAGGGGCCGGGGAGCTGTTTTTT.

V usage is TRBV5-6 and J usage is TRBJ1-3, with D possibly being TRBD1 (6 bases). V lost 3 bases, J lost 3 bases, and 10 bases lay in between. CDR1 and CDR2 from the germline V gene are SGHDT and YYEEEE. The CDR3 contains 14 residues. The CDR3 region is CASSWAGVGNTIYF. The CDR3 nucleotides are TGTGCCAGCAGCTGGGCAGGGGTTGGAAACACCATATATTTT.

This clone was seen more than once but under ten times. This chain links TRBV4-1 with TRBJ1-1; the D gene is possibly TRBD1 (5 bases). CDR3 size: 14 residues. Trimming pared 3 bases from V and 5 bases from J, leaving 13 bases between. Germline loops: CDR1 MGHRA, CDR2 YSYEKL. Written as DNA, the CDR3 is TGCGCCAGCAGCCAGGAGGGGCCAAGGACTGAAGCTTTCTTT. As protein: CASSQEGPRTEAFF.

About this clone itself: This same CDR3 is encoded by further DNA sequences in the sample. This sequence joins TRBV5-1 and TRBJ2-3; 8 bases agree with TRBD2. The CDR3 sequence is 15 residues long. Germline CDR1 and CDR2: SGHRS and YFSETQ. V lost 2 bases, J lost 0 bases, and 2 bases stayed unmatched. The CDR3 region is CASSLAGASTDTQYF. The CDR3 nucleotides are TGCGCCAGCAGCTTAGCGGGAGCTAGCACAGATACGCAGTATTTT.

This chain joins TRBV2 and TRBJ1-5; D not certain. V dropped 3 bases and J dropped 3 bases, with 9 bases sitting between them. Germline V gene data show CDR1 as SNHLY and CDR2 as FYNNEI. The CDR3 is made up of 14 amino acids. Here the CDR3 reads CASSEIEDNQPQHF. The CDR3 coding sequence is TGTGCCAGCAGTGAGATTGAGGACAATCAGCCCCAGCATTTT. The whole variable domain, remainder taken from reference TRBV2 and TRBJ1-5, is EPEVTQTPSHQVTQMGQEVILRCVPISNHLYFYWYRQILGQKVEFLVSFYNNEISEKSEIFDDQFSVERPDGSNFTLKIRSTKLEDSAMYFCASSEIEDNQPQHFGDGTRLSIL.

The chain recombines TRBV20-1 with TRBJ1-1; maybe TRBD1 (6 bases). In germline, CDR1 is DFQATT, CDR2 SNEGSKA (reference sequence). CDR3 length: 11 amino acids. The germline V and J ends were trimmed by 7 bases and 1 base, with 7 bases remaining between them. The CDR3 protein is CSGQENTEAFF. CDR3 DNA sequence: TGCAGTGGACAGGAGAACACTGAAGCTTTCTTT.

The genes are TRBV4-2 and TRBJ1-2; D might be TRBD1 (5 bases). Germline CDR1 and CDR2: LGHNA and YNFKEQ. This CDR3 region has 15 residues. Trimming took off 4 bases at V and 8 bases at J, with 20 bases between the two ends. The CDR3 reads CASSPTGGERRGYTF. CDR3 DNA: TGTGCCAGCAGCCCCACCGGGGGGGAAAGACGAGGCTACACCTTC.

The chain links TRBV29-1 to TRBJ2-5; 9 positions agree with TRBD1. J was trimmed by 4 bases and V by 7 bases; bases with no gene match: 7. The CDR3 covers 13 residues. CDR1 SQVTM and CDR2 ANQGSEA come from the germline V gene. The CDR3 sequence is CSEQQGAGETQYF. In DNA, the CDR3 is TGCAGCGAGCAACAGGGGGCGGGAGAGACCCAGTACTTC.

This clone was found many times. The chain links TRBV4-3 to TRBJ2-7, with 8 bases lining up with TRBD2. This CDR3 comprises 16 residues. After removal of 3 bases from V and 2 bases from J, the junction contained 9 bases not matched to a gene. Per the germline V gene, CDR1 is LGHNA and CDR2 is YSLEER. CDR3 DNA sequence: TGCGCCAGCAGCCAGGGGGTCGGGGGACTAGCCTACGAGCAGTACTTC. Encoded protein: CASSQGVGGLAYEQYF.

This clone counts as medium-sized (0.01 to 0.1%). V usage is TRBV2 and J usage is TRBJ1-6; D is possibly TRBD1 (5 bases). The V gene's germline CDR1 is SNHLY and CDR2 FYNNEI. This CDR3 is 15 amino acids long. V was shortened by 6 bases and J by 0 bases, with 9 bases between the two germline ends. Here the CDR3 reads CASSPDSSYNSPLHF. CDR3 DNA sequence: TGTGCCAGCAGCCCCGACAGCTCCTATAATTCACCCCTCCACTTT.

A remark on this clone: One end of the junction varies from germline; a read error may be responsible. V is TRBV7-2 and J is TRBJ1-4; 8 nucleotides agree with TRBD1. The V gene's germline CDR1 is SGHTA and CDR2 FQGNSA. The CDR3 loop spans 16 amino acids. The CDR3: CASSLALQGGDEKLFF. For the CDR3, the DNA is TGTGCCAGCAGCCTAGCCTTACAGGGGGGGGATGAAAAACTGTTTTTT.

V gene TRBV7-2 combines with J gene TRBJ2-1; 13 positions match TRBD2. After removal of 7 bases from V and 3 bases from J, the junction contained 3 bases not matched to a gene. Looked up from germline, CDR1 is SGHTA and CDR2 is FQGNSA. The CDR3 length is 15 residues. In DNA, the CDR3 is TGTGCCAGCAAACTAGCGGGAGGGGGCTACAATGAGCAGTTCTTC. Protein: CASKLAGGGYNEQFF.

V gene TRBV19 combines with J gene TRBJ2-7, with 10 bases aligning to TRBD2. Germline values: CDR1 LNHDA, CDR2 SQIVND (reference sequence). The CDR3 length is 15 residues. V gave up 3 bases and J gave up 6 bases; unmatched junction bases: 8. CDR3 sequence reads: CASSIASGRLGEQYF. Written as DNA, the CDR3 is TGTGCCAGTAGTATCGCTAGCGGGAGATTGGGCGAGCAGTACTTC.

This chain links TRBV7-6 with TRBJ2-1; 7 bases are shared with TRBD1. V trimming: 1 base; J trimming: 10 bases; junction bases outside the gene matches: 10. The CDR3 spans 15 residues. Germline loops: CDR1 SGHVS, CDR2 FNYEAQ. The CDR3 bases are TGTGCCAGCAGCTTAGGACAGGGTGGTTCAGGCGAGCAGTTCTTC. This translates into CASSLGQGGSGEQFF.

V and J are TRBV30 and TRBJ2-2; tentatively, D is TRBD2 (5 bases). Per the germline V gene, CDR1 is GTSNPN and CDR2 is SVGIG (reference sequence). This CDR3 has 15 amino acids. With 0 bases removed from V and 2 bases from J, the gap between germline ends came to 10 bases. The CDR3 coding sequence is TGTGCCTGGAGTGTTCAAGCGGATAACACCGGGGAGCTGTTTTTT. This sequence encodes CAWSVQADNTGELFF. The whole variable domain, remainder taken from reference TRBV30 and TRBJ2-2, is SQTIHQWPATLVQPVGSPLSLECTVEGTSNPNLYWYRQAAGRGLQLLFYSVGIGQISSEVPQNLSASRPQDRQFILSSKKLLLSDSGFYLCAWSVQADNTGELFFGEGSRLTVL.

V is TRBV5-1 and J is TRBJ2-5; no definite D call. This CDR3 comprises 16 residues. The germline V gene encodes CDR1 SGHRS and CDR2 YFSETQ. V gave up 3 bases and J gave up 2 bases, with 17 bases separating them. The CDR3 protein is CASSSPLGQPQETQYF. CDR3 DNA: TGCGCCAGCAGCTCTCCTCTTGGGCAGCCTCAAGAGACCCAGTACTTC.

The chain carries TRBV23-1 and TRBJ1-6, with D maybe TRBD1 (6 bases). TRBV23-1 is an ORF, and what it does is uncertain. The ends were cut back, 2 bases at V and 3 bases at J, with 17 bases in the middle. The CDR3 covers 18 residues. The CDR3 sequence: CASSQPPGHSVYNSPLHF. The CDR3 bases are TGCGCCAGCAGTCAACCTCCGGGACACTCGGTCTATAATTCACCCCTCCACTTT.

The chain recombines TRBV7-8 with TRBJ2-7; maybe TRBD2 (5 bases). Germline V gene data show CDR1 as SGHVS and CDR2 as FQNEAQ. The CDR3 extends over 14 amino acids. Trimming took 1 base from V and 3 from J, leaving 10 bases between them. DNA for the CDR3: TGTGCCAGCAGCTTAGTACGGGAAAGCTACGAGCAGTACTTC. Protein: CASSLVRESYEQYF.

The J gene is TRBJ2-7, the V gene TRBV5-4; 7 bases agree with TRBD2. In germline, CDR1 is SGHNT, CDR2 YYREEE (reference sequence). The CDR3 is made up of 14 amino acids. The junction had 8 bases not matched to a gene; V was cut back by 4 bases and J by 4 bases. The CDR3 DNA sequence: TGTGCCAGCAGCCCATTCGGGAGGAGGTACGAGCAGTACTTC. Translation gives CASSPFGRRYEQYF.